This T cell receptor beta chain was found in a study of metastatic and nonmetastatic thyroid tumors. At the level of the study: Where malignant and benign thyroid patients were concerned, repertoires were compared across blood and tumor or nodule tissue.

The CDR3 is made up of 13 amino acids. V was pared by 1 base and J by 6 bases, with 6 bases between. CDR1 SEHNR and CDR2 FQNEAQ come from the germline V gene (reference sequence). All patients were treatment-naive before thyroid surgery. Study processing details: The authors used CDR3 differences across clinicopathological groups to build a distant-metastasis classifier for papillary thyroid cancer. Using MiXCR, TCRdb re-called clones from the PCR reads. The V and J calls were not made by the authors but by TCRdb's processing. The repertoire has some 19,000 clones, around 25% of them found once; the top ten carry roughly 3.3%.

The receptor was isolated from a male donor with papillary thyroid cancer or a benign thyroid nodule (not recorded which). Some clones in this sample may be carry-over from other donors' samples. The sample was blood. J is TRBJ2-2 and V is TRBV7-9; D may be TRBD2 (5 bases). As DNA, the CDR3 is TGTGCCAGCAGCTTAGATAGCGCCGGGGAGCTGTTTTTT. Its translation: CASSLDSAGELFF.